The clone carrying this TCR beta chain has ten or more counts. The sample is drawn from a study of identical twins. TCRdb independently ran MiXCR on the 5' RACE reads; one entry per CDR3 protein. This table has fewer than 900,000 distinct CDR3 sequences, about 20% appearing once. These data are also associated with another study on T cells expressing NK-cell markers.

The receptor was isolated from a woman younger than 30 in good health. Sequencing was performed on PBMCs.

CDR3 coding DNA: TGTGCCAGCAGCAACACCGGGACAGTTTACAATGAGCAGTTCTTC. This encodes CASSNTGTVYNEQFF. This chain links TRBV9 with TRBJ2-1, with 7 bases that match TRBD1. Per the germline V gene, CDR1 is SGDLS and CDR2 is YYNGEE. The CDR3 is made up of 15 amino acids. V shed 4 bases and J 4 bases; nucleotides not matched to a gene: 8.